Shown below are 25 T cell receptor beta chains from a single sample sequenced in a study of tumor-infiltrating lymphocytes in primary liver carcinoma. Reverse transcription of approximately 520 ng total RNA with a constant-region primer produced TCR beta cDNA. Sequencing libraries for TCR beta derived from three nested multiplex PCR rounds that used slightly modified ARM-PCR. Both of the initial two PCR rounds ran for approximately 11 cycles and employed TRBV1-TRBV30 forward primers alongside a C-beta reverse primer. In TCRdb, the multiplex PCR reads were re-called with MiXCR into one record per CDR3 protein. Of 55,000 or so distinct CDR3 sequences listed, about two thirds are singletons. Unsorted bulk tissue (roughly 20-34 mg) underwent RNA and DNA co-extraction. What was sequenced was liver tumor tissue from sampling region 2. Subset here: tumor region T2, inferior pole. These receptors were collected from a man aged 35 to 55 with primary liver carcinoma and hepatitis B virus infection.

Here the CDR3 DNA reads TGTGCCAGCAGTGAGGGTAGCGGTACGACCCAGTACTTC. This encodes CASSEGSGTTQYF. The rearrangement joins TRBV6-4 to TRBJ2-5; D might be TRBD2 (6 bases). This CDR3 region has 13 residues. V lost 3 bases and J 7 bases, leaving 12 bases between the germline ends. CDR1 MRHNA and CDR2 SNTAGT come from the germline V gene.

This clonotype was detected only once. At one end, the junction sequence differs from germline, possibly due to a read error. This chain's CDR3 is CSVRVNYAGYIF. CDR3 coding DNA: TGCAGTGTTAGAGTCAACTACGCTGGCTACATCTTC. J is TRBJ1-2 and V is TRBV29-1, with D unclear. Looked up from germline, CDR1 is SQVTM and CDR2 is ANQGSEA. This CDR3 spans 12 amino acids.

With respect to this clonotype: Mismatch with germline at one junction end may stem from a read error. CDR3 sequence reads: CASSFPLAGGEDEQLF. The CDR3 DNA follows: TGTGCCAGCAGCTTTCCACTAGCAGGAGGAGAGGATGAGCAGTTATTC. The rearrangement links TRBV7-9 to TRBJ2-1, with TRBD2 as a possible D gene (6 bases). The CDR3 sequence is 16 residues long. Germline CDR1 SEHNR, CDR2 FQNEAQ (reference sequence). Variable domain in full (rest from reference TRBV7-9 and TRBJ2-1): DTGVSQNPRHKITKRGQNVTFRCDPISEHNRLYWYRQTLGQGPEFLTYFQNEAQLEKSRLLSDRFSAERPKGSFSTLEIQRTEQGDSAMYLCASSFPLAGGEDEQLFGPGTRLTVL.

The chain uses TRBV11-2 and TRBJ2-1, with D uncertain. The CDR3 is 11 amino acids. Trimming left V 7 bases short and J 10 bases short, with 11 bases between. Germline V CDR1 and CDR2: SGHAT, FQNNGV. CDR3 bases: TGTGCCAGCAACCCAGGACGGGAGCAGTTCTTC. Translated, it gives CASNPGREQFF.

A word on this clonotype: A read error may explain this, as a much larger clone is one base away. The rearrangement links TRBV7-9 to TRBJ1-1; D not certain. The CDR3 covers 12 residues. The germline V gene has CDR1 SEHNR and CDR2 FQNEAQ (reference sequence). Trimming took off 1 base at V and 8 bases at J, with 8 bases between the two ends. CDR3 in DNA: TGTGCCAGCAGCTTAGGGAGTTTGGAAGCTTTCTTT. Residues: CASSLGSLEAFF.

This clonotype was counted many times. This CDR3 is CASSQEGRLNYGYTF. The CDR3 DNA is TGCGCCAGCAGCCAAGAAGGCCGTCTTAACTATGGCTACACCTTC. This chain joins TRBV4-1 and TRBJ1-2; D gene ambiguous. The CDR3 covers 15 residues. V lost 0 bases and J 1 base, leaving 9 bases between the germline ends. Germline CDR1 reads MGHRA; CDR2 reads YSYEKL.

As to this clonotype: This CDR3 is missing its conserved last phenylalanine or tryptophan, likely due to a read error. The DNA is omitted, as the CDR3 cannot be located on it reliably, and the CDR3 follows TCRdb's listing. The rearrangement uses TRBV11-2 and TRBJ2-2; TRBD1, the table's D call, was not compared with the DNA. The CDR3 adds up to 17 amino acids, both ends counted. In germline, CDR1 is SGHAT, CDR2 FQNNGV. CDR3 residues: CASSEPSGDRGLRELFS.

This clonotype appeared many times. In nucleotides, the CDR3 is TGTGCCAGCAGTTTAAGTGGGGTTGGTGAAAAACTGTTTTTT. Protein: CASSLSGVGEKLFF. This chain joins TRBV12-3 or TRBV12-4 and TRBJ1-4; D unresolved. V lost 2 bases, J lost 7 bases, and 11 bases lay in between. The CDR3 contains 14 residues.

As to this clonotype: A read error may explain this, as a much larger clone is one base away. This chain connects TRBV7-9 to TRBJ1-3, with D hard to call. CDR3 length: 15 residues. Germline V lookup: CDR1 SEHNR, CDR2 FQNEAQ (reference sequence). DNA for the CDR3: TGTGCCAGCAGCTTGTTAGTCGTACCGGGAAACGCCATATATTTT. It specifies CASSLLVVPGNAIYF.

Note on this clonotype: The junction does not match germline at one end; this may be a read error. The gene calls are TRBV12-3 or TRBV12-4 and TRBJ2-4; no definite D call. The CDR3 runs to 12 residues. The CDR3 protein is CVSSLSQNTQYF. The CDR3 coding sequence is TGTGTCAGCAGTTTGTCCCAAAACACTCAGTACTTC.

The gene calls are TRBV4-2 and TRBJ1-5; D not resolved. The CDR3 totals 15 residues. Trimming removed 2 bases at V and 7 bases at J, with 15 bases between. Germline CDR1 LGHNA, CDR2 YNFKEQ. The CDR3 region has the DNA TGTGCCAGCAGCCAAAATTTACACTCAAAACAGCCCCAGCATTTT. Translation: CASSQNLHSKQPQHF.

The chain couples TRBV6-2 or TRBV6-3 to TRBJ2-5, with no clear D. V lost 5 bases and J lost 7, with 17 bases in between. This CDR3 spans 14 amino acids. Germline CDR1 MNHEY, CDR2 SVGEGT. The CDR3 sequence is CASSPPSEQVTQYF. The CDR3 DNA is TGTGCCAGCAGTCCCCCGAGCGAGCAGGTGACCCAGTACTTC.

As to this clonotype: A much larger clone is a single base away; this may be a read error. The CDR3 DNA is TGTGCCAGCAACTTCGGACTAGCGGACAATGAGCAGTTCTTC. It encodes CASNFGLADNEQFF. J is TRBJ2-1 and V is TRBV7-9; 10 bases map to TRBD2. There are 14 residues in the CDR3. V lost 7 bases and J lost 5; bases outside the gene matches: 5. Germline V gene sequence: CDR1 SEHNR, CDR2 FQNEAQ (reference sequence).

As regards this clonotype: Since a much larger clone is just one base distant, this may be a read error. The rearrangement uses TRBV5-1 and TRBJ2-1; D unresolved. There are 15 residues in the CDR3. Germline V gives CDR1 SGHRS, CDR2 YFSETQ. V shed 4 bases and J shed 1 base, with 12 bases lying between them. The CDR3 loop reads CASSMADSSYNEQFF. The CDR3 DNA reads as TGCGCCAGCAGCATGGCAGACTCGTCCTACAATGAGCAGTTCTTC.

Regarding this clonotype: This CDR3 fails to terminate in the conserved phenylalanine or tryptophan, so it likely reflects a read error. The DNA is omitted, as the CDR3 cannot be located on it reliably, and the CDR3 follows TCRdb's listing. The chain recombines TRBV11-2 with TRBJ2-2; the table's D call, TRBD2, was not checked against the DNA. The CDR3 is 17 amino acids in total, end residues counted. Per the germline V gene, CDR1 is SGHAT and CDR2 is FQNNGV. This CDR3 reads CANSLALGGANTGELFL.

As for this clonotype: Likely a read error: the CDR3 ends without its conserved phenylalanine or tryptophan. The chain combines TRBV6-1 with TRBJ2-7, with D hard to call. The V and J ends lost 3 bases and 4 bases respectively, with 19 bases between them. This CDR3 is 16 amino acids long. Per the germline V gene, CDR1 is MNHNS and CDR2 is SASEGT. In DNA, the CDR3 is TGTGCCAGCAGTGACGTAGTACAGACCATAGAGTACGAGCAGTACATC. Its translation: CASSDVVQTIEYEQYI.

Worth noting for this clonotype: A much bigger clone sits one base away, suggesting this may be a read error. The chain joins TRBV7-9 to TRBJ2-2; D is perhaps TRBD1 (6 bases). Germline assignment: CDR1 SEHNR and CDR2 FQNEAQ (reference sequence). The CDR3 extends over 15 amino acids. CDR3 sequence: CASSSTGSNTGELLF. In DNA, the CDR3 is TGTGCCAGCAGTAGCACAGGGTCGAACACCGGGGAGCTGCTTTTT. Full variable domain (rest looked up from reference TRBV7-9 and TRBJ2-2): DTGVSQNPRHKITKRGQNVTFRCDPISEHNRLYWYRQTLGQGPEFLTYFQNEAQLEKSRLLSDRFSAERPKGSFSTLEIQRTEQGDSAMYLCASSSTGSNTGELLFGEGSRLTVL.

Points on this clonotype: Germline is not matched at one junction end, which may reflect a read error. The chain joins TRBV4-1 to TRBJ2-3; D is perhaps TRBD1 (6 bases). The CDR3 totals 14 residues. Germline-derived CDR1 and CDR2 are MGHRA and YSYEKL. The CDR3 region has the DNA TGCGCCAGCAGCCAAATACAGGGACCAGATACACAGTATTTT. It is translated as CASSQIQGPDTQYF.

This chain uses TRBV11-2 with TRBJ2-3; 7 bases line up with TRBD2. The CDR3 has 17 amino acids. In germline, CDR1 is SGHAT, CDR2 FQNNGV. The trim removed 7 bases at V and 4 bases at J, leaving 17 bases unmatched. CDR3 DNA sequence: TGTGCCAGCACCTACCAGGTTTCTAGCGGCAGCTCAGATACGCAGTATTTT. Protein: CASTYQVSSGSSDTQYF.

In its sample, this clonotype was seen a few times. The chain employs TRBV6-6 and TRBJ2-6; D is unresolved. This CDR3 has 13 amino acids. Germline loops: CDR1 MNHNY, CDR2 SVGAGI (reference sequence). V lost 7 bases and J 0 bases, leaving 4 bases between the germline ends. CDR3 sequence (DNA): TGTGCCAGCACTCCCTCTGGGGCCAACGTCCTGACTTTC. Residues: CASTPSGANVLTF.

On this clonotype itself: One end of the junction does not line up with germline, which may come from a read error. V usage is TRBV6-6 and J usage is TRBJ1-1, with unresolved D. Germline-derived CDR1 and CDR2 are MNHNY and SVGAGI (reference sequence). This CDR3 is 13 amino acids long. The CDR3, as DNA: TGTGTCAGCACTCGGGCAGAGGGCACTGAAGCTTTCTTT. Amino acid sequence: CVSTRAEGTEAFF.

This clonotype has just one count. The junction and the germline gene differ at one end; a read error may be behind it. The chain recombines TRBV6-1 with TRBJ1-2, with unresolved D. Germline CDR1 and CDR2: MNHNS and SASEGT. The CDR3 spans 12 residues. CDR3 bases: TGTTCCAGCAGTGAAGCGCTCTTAGGCTACTCCTTC. Translated, it gives CSSSEALLGYSF.

Comment on this clonotype: One junction end disagrees with the germline gene, perhaps due to a read error. The rearrangement links TRBV11-2 to TRBJ2-7, with D perhaps matching TRBD2 (5 bases). Germline-derived CDR1 and CDR2 are SGHAT and FQNNGV. The CDR3 has 15 amino acids. CDR3 amino acids: CASSLAEDHENERYF. CDR3 coding DNA: TGTGCCAGCAGCTTAGCGGAGGACCATGAGAACGAGCGGTACTTC.

As regards this clonotype: The junction differs from germline at one of its ends, possibly a read error. J is TRBJ2-7 and V is TRBV6-6; 8 bases line up with TRBD1. The germline gives CDR1 MNHNY, CDR2 SVGAGI (reference sequence). CDR3 length: 15 amino acids. The CDR3: CAISLPPTGAAEQYF. DNA of the CDR3: TGCGCCATCAGTCTCCCCCCGACAGGGGCGGCCGAGCAGTACTTC.

The chain combines TRBV6-5 with TRBJ1-2; D gene unclear. The CDR3 contains 13 residues. V was pared by 6 bases and J by 2 bases, with 10 bases between. The germline gives CDR1 MNHEY, CDR2 SVGAGI. CDR3 sequence (DNA): TGTGCCAGCAGCTACGGGTTGAACTATGGCTACACCTTC. Encoded protein: CASSYGLNYGYTF.